A selection of T cell receptor beta chains follows, all from one sample in a study of T cell repertoires in cytomegalovirus infection. TCRdb passed the reads through MiXCR, listing each CDR3 protein once. The table includes 700,000 to 850,000 distinct CDR3 sequences, about 33% detected once. For these TCRs, the target antigens are not known. The sequences come from cultured CD8+ T cells from PBMCs, collected from culture after CMV antigen stimulation. These receptors all stem from a human donor in good health (CMV status not recorded). Some clones in this sample may be carry-over from other donors' samples. CDR3s include the opening cysteine and the closing phenylalanine or tryptophan. The D gene is left open where the match is weak. The size of a clone is reported for some rows only, either as once, few or many, or as a class for expanded clones.

abundance | j_gene | d_gene | v_gene | CDR3nt | CDR3aa
- | TRBJ2-1 | - | TRBV4-1 | TGCGCCAGCAGCCAAGTCAGTCCCTATGAGCAGTTCTTC | CASSQVSPYEQFF
- | TRBJ2-1 | TRBD2 | TRBV15 | TGTGCCACCAGCAGAGATGGACTAGCGGGGGGCCCCCCCCACAATGAGCAGTTCTTC | CATSRDGLAGGPPHNEQFF
- | TRBJ1-4 | - | TRBV27 | TGTGCCAGCAGTTTTACATGGGGCAAGGAAAAACTGTTTTTT | CASSFTWGKEKLFF
- | TRBJ2-2 | - | TRBV27 | TGTGCCAGCAGTTTATGGGATCAGGGGGAGCTGTTTTTT | CASSLWDQGELFF
few | TRBJ2-3 | TRBD1 | TRBV11-2 | TGTGCCAGCAGCTTCTCCGGCGGACAGGGGGCATCAGATACGCAGTATTTT | CASSFSGGQGASDTQYF
once | TRBJ1-5 | TRBD1 | TRBV7-6 | TGTGCTAGCAGCTTAGCGCTCCGGGACAGGGAGAGCAATCAGCCCCAGCATTTT | CASSLALRDRESNQPQHF
- | TRBJ1-4 | - | TRBV10-3 | TGTGCCATCAGTGAGCCTGATGAAAAACTGTTTTTT | CAISEPDEKLFF
few | TRBJ2-3 | - | TRBV20-1 | TGCACCGTAGGGACAACGCAGTATTTT | CTVGTTQYF
many | TRBJ1-1 | - | TRBV7-6 | TGTGCCAGCAGCTTAGATTTGACTGAAGCTTTCTTT | CASSLDLTEAFF
few | TRBJ1-1 | - | TRBV7-9 | TGTGCCAGCAGTTTACTCCGTCGCCGGGGGGGGGACACTGAAGCTTTCTTT | CASSLLRRRGGDTEAFF
- | TRBJ1-2 | - | TRBV6-9 | TGTGCCAGCAGTTATTCTAACCACCAGGTTATTACGGAGAGCTCTAACTATGGCTACACCTTC | CASSYSNHQVITESSNYGYTF
few | TRBJ1-1 | TRBD1 | TRBV4-3 | TGCGCCAGCAGCCAGACTCGACAGGGGGCGGCGGACACTGAAGCTTTCTTT | CASSQTRQGAADTEAFF